The 32 T cell receptor beta chains in this list originate from one sample, sequenced in a study of T cell responses to AZD1222 COVID-19 vaccine. The assay was immunoSEQ multiplex PCR, and TCRdb's table has in-frame clones only and misses some. This table holds about 110,000 clones, 90% found once. The sequenced sample was peripheral blood, obtained 28 days after the second AZD1222 dose. All receptors derive from an adult who received the AZD1222 COVID-19 vaccine.

In its sample, this clone was seen once. The rearrangement joins TRBV4-1 to TRBJ1-1; no clear D. This CDR3 has 13 residues. Germline V gene lookup returns CDR1 MGHRA and CDR2 YSYEKL. The V end lost 4 bases, the J end lost 3 bases, and 9 bases lay between the germline ends. CDR3 sequence: CASSRVGDTEAFF. In nucleotides, the CDR3 is TGCGCCAGCAGCCGGGTTGGGGACACTGAAGCTTTCTTT.

This chain connects TRBV7-2 to TRBJ1-5; D not certain. The germline V gene encodes CDR1 SGHTA and CDR2 FQGNSA. CDR3 size: 15 residues. V lost 4 bases to trimming and J lost 3 bases, with 13 bases between them. CDR3 amino acids: CASSSERAVNQPQHF. Here the CDR3 DNA reads TGTGCCAGCAGCTCCGAACGGGCAGTCAATCAGCCCCAGCATTTT.

CDR3 loop: CASRPSGLNYGYTF. The CDR3 DNA reads as TGTGCCAGCAGGCCCTCAGGGCTTAACTATGGCTACACCTTC. The genes are TRBV7-9 and TRBJ1-2; tentative D call: TRBD1 (5 bases). Germline-derived CDR1 and CDR2 are SEHNR and FQNEAQ (reference sequence). V shed 6 bases and J shed 1 base, with 12 bases lying between them. The CDR3 has 14 amino acids.

J is TRBJ2-7 and V is TRBV7-2, with TRBD1 as a possible D gene (6 bases). The germline CDR1 and CDR2 sequences are SGHTA and FQGNSA. The CDR3 spans 12 residues. Between the trimmed V and J ends, which lost 7 bases and 5 bases, there was a span of 12 bases. In nucleotides, the CDR3 is TGTGCCAGCAACATACAGGGAGACGAGCAGTACTTC. It codes for CASNIQGDEQYF.

The V call is TRBV11-3, the J call TRBJ1-3; D might be TRBD1 (5 bases). The germline CDR1 and CDR2 sequences are SGHNT and YENEEA. The CDR3 consists of 16 residues. V lost 5 bases to trimming and J lost 0 bases, with 14 bases between them. CDR3 in amino acids: CASSQGDLASGNTIYF. The CDR3 nucleotides read TGTGCCAGCAGCCAAGGGGATTTGGCCTCTGGAAACACCATATATTTT.

The chain couples TRBV2 to TRBJ2-7, with D possibly matching TRBD1 (6 bases). CDR3 length: 12 residues. Trimming stripped 8 bases from V and 2 bases from J, with 10 bases between. Germline assignment: CDR1 SNHLY and CDR2 FYNNEI. The CDR3 protein is CASGGQTYEQYF. The CDR3 region has the DNA TGTGCCAGCGGTGGACAGACCTACGAGCAGTACTTC.

About this clone itself: At one end the junction does not follow the germline gene, possibly because of a read error. CDR3 nucleotide sequence: TGTGCTAGCAGCTTAGGGGGACCCTCCTACGAGCAGTACTTC. Translation gives CASSLGGPSYEQYF. The gene calls are TRBV7-7 and TRBJ2-7; the D gene is possibly TRBD1 (6 bases). The CDR3 covers 14 residues. Germline-derived CDR1 and CDR2 are SSHAT and FNYEAQ (reference sequence).

The rearrangement links TRBV11-1 to TRBJ2-7; D call uncertain. CDR3 size: 13 residues. From germline, CDR1 is SGHAT and CDR2 FQDESV (reference sequence). V lost 3 bases and J lost 3, with 9 bases in between. CDR3 DNA sequence: TGTGCCAGCAGCTTTCAGACTTACTACGAGCAGTACTTC. Its protein is CASSFQTYYEQYF.

CDR3 region: CATKLTSGEVGELFF. The CDR3 DNA reads as TGTGCCACAAAGTTGACTAGCGGGGAGGTGGGGGAGCTGTTTTTT. This chain uses TRBV6-5 with TRBJ2-2; 11 bases match TRBD2. The CDR3 has 15 amino acids. Per the germline V gene, CDR1 is MNHEY and CDR2 is SVGAGI. Trimming cost V 10 bases and J 8 bases; bases outside gene matches: 12.

The chain joins TRBV5-1 to TRBJ2-3; D possibly uses TRBD1 or TRBD2 (5 bases each). The length of the CDR3 is 16 residues. Germline V lookup: CDR1 SGHRS, CDR2 YFSETQ. Trimming removed 0 bases from V and 1 base from J, with 12 bases in between. CDR3 sequence: CASSLVGEMGTDTQYF. The DNA of the CDR3 is TGCGCCAGCAGCTTGGTGGGGGAGATGGGCACAGATACGCAGTATTTT.

The V and J genes are TRBV5-4 and TRBJ1-2, with D perhaps matching TRBD1 (5 bases). V gave up 0 bases and J gave up 2 bases, with 8 bases separating them. This CDR3 comprises 14 residues. CDR1 is SGHNT, CDR2 YYREEE, per germline (reference sequence). DNA of the CDR3: TGTGCCAGCAGCTTGGAATGGGGGAACTATGGCTACACCTTC. Protein product: CASSLEWGNYGYTF.

The chain joins TRBV5-1 to TRBJ2-7; the D is unclear. The length of the CDR3 is 16 residues. Germline V gene sequence: CDR1 SGHRS, CDR2 YFSETQ. Trimming left V 4 bases short and J 0 bases short, with 17 bases between. The CDR3 sequence: CASSPPAGGLSYEQYF. CDR3 sequence (DNA): TGCGCCAGCAGCCCCCCGGCCGGCGGCCTCTCCTACGAGCAGTACTTC.

The J gene is TRBJ1-2, the V gene TRBV6-5; D perhaps matches TRBD1 (5 bases). This CDR3 spans 15 amino acids. Trimming removed 4 bases at V and 5 bases at J, with 17 bases between. Germline CDR1 and CDR2: MNHEY and SVGAGI. CDR3 sequence: CASSLNRGRRYGYTF. CDR3 nucleotides: TGTGCCAGCAGTTTGAATCGGGGCAGAAGGTATGGCTACACCTTC.

This chain links TRBV14 with TRBJ2-2; D unresolved. The CDR3 is 13 residues long. V was cut by 4 bases and J by 2 bases, with 5 bases left in between. CDR1 SGHDN and CDR2 FVKESK come from the germline V gene. The CDR3 region is CASSPGNTGELFF. DNA of the CDR3: TGTGCCAGCAGCCCCGGTAACACCGGGGAGCTGTTTTTT.

The chain is built from TRBV5-4 and TRBJ2-1; 8 bases fit TRBD2. In germline, CDR1 is SGHNT, CDR2 YYREEE (reference sequence). Trimming took 4 bases from V and 5 from J; bases not matched to a gene: 11. The CDR3 length is 16 residues. Here the CDR3 reads CASSLAGGLSHNEQFF. For the CDR3, the DNA is TGTGCCAGCAGCCTGGCGGGGGGCCTTTCCCACAATGAGCAGTTCTTC.

V and J are TRBV19 and TRBJ1-1; 8 bases map to TRBD1. In germline, CDR1 is LNHDA, CDR2 SQIVND (reference sequence). Trimming at V came to 8 bases and at J to 8 bases, leaving 7 bases not matched to a gene. This CDR3 comprises 12 residues. The CDR3 protein is CASGQGRSEAFF. Written as DNA, the CDR3 is TGTGCCAGTGGACAGGGCAGGTCGGAAGCTTTCTTT.

The V call is TRBV3-1 (or the pseudogene TRBV3-2), the J call TRBJ1-2, with D hard to call. The length of the CDR3 is 14 residues. Germline V gene data show CDR1 as LGHDT and CDR2 as YNNKEL (reference sequence). The ends were cut back, 4 bases at V and 0 bases at J, with 9 bases in the middle. CDR3 bases: TGTGCCAGCAGCCCGCAAACTTCTAACTATGGCTACACCTTC. Encoded protein: CASSPQTSNYGYTF.

The rearrangement uses TRBV6-5 and TRBJ2-1; perhaps TRBD2 as D (5 bases). This CDR3 comprises 13 residues. Germline V gene lookup returns CDR1 MNHEY and CDR2 SVGAGI. Trimming cost V 5 bases and J 10 bases, with 15 bases left between them. CDR3 amino acids: CASSPDSLGEQFF. The CDR3 DNA reads TGTGCCAGCAGTCCGGACTCGCTCGGAGAGCAGTTCTTC.

This clone was seen once. The V gene is TRBV7-9, the J gene TRBJ1-2; tentatively, D is TRBD1 (5 bases). There are 15 residues in the CDR3. Germline CDR1 is SEHNR and CDR2 is FQNEAQ (reference sequence). The V gene lost 7 bases and the J gene lost 5 bases, with 20 bases spanning the gap. CDR3 nucleotide sequence: TGTGCCAGCACCCCAAGCTGGGACGGAACTTATGGCTACACCTTC. Its protein product is CASTPSWDGTYGYTF.

The chain recombines TRBV30 with TRBJ1-2; 10 bases agree with TRBD1. The CDR3 contains 13 residues. Germline-derived CDR1 and CDR2 are GTSNPN and SVGIG (reference sequence). J was trimmed by 8 bases and V by 3 bases; bases with no gene match: 6. The DNA of the CDR3 is TGTGCCTGGAGCATGGGACAGGGGTTAGGCTACACCTTC. Translating it yields CAWSMGQGLGYTF.

CDR3 DNA sequence: TGTGCCAGCTCCTGGACTAAGAACACCGGGGAGCTGTTTTTT. Its translation is CASSWTKNTGELFF. The V gene is TRBV27, the J gene TRBJ2-2, with TRBD2 as a possible D gene (6 bases). From germline, CDR1 is MNHEY and CDR2 SMNVEV (reference sequence). This CDR3 contains 14 residues. With 8 bases removed from V and 1 base from J, the gap between germline ends came to 11 bases.

The CDR3 DNA reads as TGTGCCAGCAGCTACACAGGGGGCAGGAACACTGAAGCTTTCTTT. It is translated as CASSYTGGRNTEAFF. The chain links TRBV6-5 to TRBJ1-1, with TRBD1 identical over 9 bases. The trim removed 6 bases at V and 1 base at J, leaving 6 bases unmatched. Germline V CDR1 and CDR2: MNHEY, SVGAGI. The CDR3 has 15 residues.

CDR3 coding DNA: TGTGCCAGCAGTGAACAAAGCGCGTCTAATTCACCCCTCCACTTT. Its translation: CASSEQSASNSPLHF. The rearrangement uses TRBV6-1 and TRBJ1-6, with unresolved D. With 2 bases removed from V and 6 bases from J, the gap between germline ends came to 11 bases. Germline V gives CDR1 MNHNS, CDR2 SASEGT. CDR3 length: 15 amino acids.

The genes are TRBV29-1 and TRBJ2-7; D gene unclear. CDR3 size: 12 residues. CDR1 and CDR2 (germline): SQVTM, ANQGSEA. V shed 4 bases and J shed 2 bases, with 9 bases lying between them. CDR3 sequence (DNA): TGCAGCGTTGTAGCTGAAACCTACGAGCAGTACTTC. Protein sequence: CSVVAETYEQYF.

The chain uses TRBV4-3 and TRBJ1-2; no clear D. Trimming stripped 4 bases from V and 7 bases from J, with 13 bases between. Germline-derived CDR1 and CDR2 are LGHNA and YSLEER. The CDR3 consists of 13 residues. CDR3: CASSPRELGGYTF. In DNA form, the CDR3 reads TGCGCCAGCAGCCCCCGGGAGTTGGGTGGCTACACCTTC.

This clone was detected once. The V call is TRBV9, the J call TRBJ1-4; 9 bases are a match to TRBD1. This CDR3 comprises 15 residues. Germline assignment: CDR1 SGDLS and CDR2 YYNGEE. Losses at the gene ends were 2 bases for V and 5 bases for J; bases not matched to a gene: 4. CDR3 in amino acids: CASSVSGTGNEKLFF. The CDR3 nucleotides read TGTGCCAGCAGCGTTTCCGGGACAGGGAATGAAAAACTGTTTTTT.

J is TRBJ2-7 and V is TRBV11-3, with 9 bases aligning to TRBD1. V lost 5 bases and J lost 6; bases outside the gene matches: 8. CDR1 is SGHNT, CDR2 YENEEA, per germline. The CDR3 is 14 residues long. CDR3 DNA: TGTGCCAGCAGCCCAAGACAGGGGGGAAGCGAGCAGTACTTC. Translated, it gives CASSPRQGGSEQYF. The whole variable domain, remainder taken from reference TRBV11-3 and TRBJ2-7, is EAGVVQSPRYKIIEKKQPVAFWCNPISGHNTLYWYLQNLGQGPELLIRYENEEAVDDSQLPKDRFSAERLKGVDSTLKIQPAELGDSAVYLCASSPRQGGSEQYFGPGTRLTVT.

V usage is TRBV11-2 and J usage is TRBJ1-2; D uncertain. Germline CDR1 SGHAT, CDR2 FQNNGV. The ends were cut back, 1 base at V and 6 bases at J, with 9 bases in the middle. There are 13 residues in the CDR3. CDR3 nucleotides: TGTGCCAGCAGCTTAGTTTGGGGTGATGGCTACACCTTC. Encoded protein: CASSLVWGDGYTF.

V usage is TRBV6-4 and J usage is TRBJ1-6; TRBD1 might be the D (5 bases). Trimming took 6 bases from V and 10 from J, leaving 13 bases between them. The CDR3 is 13 amino acids. From germline, CDR1 is MRHNA and CDR2 SNTAGT. CDR3 in amino acids: CASRDTLYSPLHF. The CDR3 coding sequence is TGTGCCAGCAGGGACACGCTATACTCACCCCTCCACTTT.

V is TRBV19 and J is TRBJ2-1; TRBD2 matches 8 bases. The trim removed 7 bases at V and 7 bases at J, leaving 12 bases unmatched. The CDR3 spans 15 residues. The germline CDR1 and CDR2 sequences are LNHDA and SQIVND (reference sequence). The CDR3 reads CASTTGLDPSNEQFF. Written as DNA, the CDR3 is TGTGCCAGTACCACGGGACTAGACCCCTCAAATGAGCAGTTCTTC.

CDR3 coding DNA: TGTGCCAGTAGTATAGCCCTTGTCGGCGGGAACACTGAAGCTTTCTTT. Its protein product is CASSIALVGGNTEAFF. The chain links TRBV19 to TRBJ1-1; D remains ambiguous. Germline assignment: CDR1 LNHDA and CDR2 SQIVND (reference sequence). This CDR3 has 16 residues. Trimming took 1 base from V and 1 from J, leaving 13 bases between them.

The chain has TRBV9 and TRBJ2-3, with D possibly being TRBD2 (6 bases). This CDR3 is 17 amino acids long. The V end was cut by 3 bases, the J end by 0 bases, with 17 bases between. CDR1 is SGDLS and CDR2 is YYNGEE in the germline V gene. CDR3 nucleotide sequence: TGTGCCAGCAGCGGACAGCTATGGGGGGACAGCACAGATACGCAGTATTTT. This codes for CASSGQLWGDSTDTQYF.